The rows below give T cell receptor beta chains drawn from one sample of a study of blood T cell repertoires in COVID-19. Using immunoSEQ multiplex PCR, the repertoire was profiled, and TCRdb retains in-frame clones only, with some absent. The data show 150,000 to 200,000 clones, more than 65% seen once. Sequencing used PBMCs or T cells enriched from blood (not recorded which). Receptors were obtained from a woman in her 50s with acute COVID-19. Each CDR3 is given with its conserved first and last residue. The D gene is left open where the match is weak. Some rows have no size entry. The others give once, few or many, or a class for an expanded clone.

>-|-|TRBV28|TRBJ1-5
CASRSQSGGDQPQHF
TGTGCCAGCCGGAGTCAATCAGGAGGGGATCAGCCCCAGCATTTT
>-|few|TRBV28|TRBJ2-2
CASSLFGREGELFF
TGTGCCAGCAGTTTATTCGGGAGAGAAGGGGAGCTGTTTTTT
>-|-|TRBV28|TRBJ1-4
CASSPGKKLFF
TGTGCCAGCAGCCCGGGTAAAAAACTGTTTTTT
>-|-|TRBV9|TRBJ1-2
CASSAGPPRDGYTF
TGTGCCAGCAGCGCCGGCCCGCCCAGGGATGGCTACACCTTC
>TRBD1|-|TRBV18|TRBJ2-2
CASSPYGTGEADTGELFF
TGTGCCAGCTCACCGTACGGGACAGGGGAGGCGGACACCGGGGAGCTGTTTTTT
>TRBD2|-|TRBV3-1/TRBV3-2|TRBJ2-1
CASSQRGDNEQFF
TGTGCCAGCAGCCAGCGGGGGGACAATGAGCAGTTCTTC
>-|few|TRBV9|TRBJ1-1
CASSAMTANTEAFF
TGTGCCAGCAGCGCAATGACAGCGAACACTGAAGCTTTCTTT
>-|-|TRBV7-8|TRBJ1-1
CASSLGMGRTYRHTEAFF
TGTGCCAGCAGCTTAGGGATGGGCAGAACCTACCGGCACACTGAAGCTTTCTTT
>TRBD1|-|TRBV5-1|TRBJ1-2
CASSSETGNYGYTF
TGCGCCAGCAGCTCAGAGACAGGGAACTATGGCTACACCTTC
>TRBD1|-|TRBV5-4|TRBJ1-2
CASSPLGQETNYGYTF
TGTGCCAGCAGCCCACTAGGACAGGAAACCAACTATGGCTACACCTTC
>TRBD1|-|TRBV14|TRBJ1-1
CASSQGTGGTEAFF
TGTGCCAGCAGCCAAGGGACAGGGGGCACTGAAGCTTTCTTT
>TRBD1|-|TRBV28|TRBJ2-1
CASSTPGTGGLGEQFF
TGTGCCAGCAGTACGCCCGGGACAGGGGGTTTGGGTGAGCAGTTCTTC
>-|-|TRBV7-2|TRBJ1-1
CASSRQMNTEAFF
TGTGCCAGCAGCCGACAGATGAACACTGAAGCTTTCTTT
>-|-|TRBV29-1|TRBJ2-3
CSVSRLSSLTDTQYF
TGCAGCGTTTCCAGACTGAGCTCCCTCACAGATACGCAGTATTTT
>-|many|TRBV6-5|TRBJ1-3
CASSYSTKGRDTIYF
TGTGCCAGCAGTTACTCGACAAAGGGGCGTGACACCATATATTTT
>-|few|TRBV27|TRBJ1-2
CASSQQGVFYGYTF
TGTGCCAGCAGTCAACAGGGAGTTTTCTATGGCTACACCTTC
>-|-|TRBV7-2|TRBJ2-3
CASSFAGKGDTQYF
TGTGCCAGCAGCTTCGCGGGGAAGGGGGATACGCAGTATTTT